This TCR beta chain was obtained from a study of beta chain features in type 1 diabetes. Turning to the study itself: No patient-donor differences in age, gender, total cells or subset yield. Study findings and constraints: All four CD4+ subsets of Type 1 diabetes patients contained TCRB CDR3s that were moderately but significantly shorter. No resolution was reached here on whether HLA type influences TCRB rearrangement.

Isolated RNA was reverse transcribed in full, so expressed TCRB transcripts were sequenced. Average reads for naive, central memory and regulatory T cell samples were several million. Assay used: immunoSEQ multiplex PCR; TCRdb lists only in-frame clones, some missing. This table has 100,000 to 150,000 clones, approximately 15% appearing once. As regards this clone: Its matching antigen is unknown.

CDR1 and CDR2 from the germline V gene are SEHNR and FQNEAQ (reference sequence). This CDR3 has 14 amino acids. Trimming left V 1 base short and J 2 bases short, with 9 bases between. Based on CD45RO/CCR7/CD25/CD127/CD95/CD27, CD4+ regulatory, stem cell-like memory, naive and central memory cells were sorted. This chain uses TRBV7-9 with TRBJ2-7; D ambiguous. Input material: central memory CD4+ T cells from blood. This receptor was identified in a young man with type 1 diabetes. CDR3 amino acids: CASSLEGTTYEQYF. DNA of the CDR3: TGTGCCAGCAGCTTAGAGGGTACCACCTACGAGCAGTACTTC.